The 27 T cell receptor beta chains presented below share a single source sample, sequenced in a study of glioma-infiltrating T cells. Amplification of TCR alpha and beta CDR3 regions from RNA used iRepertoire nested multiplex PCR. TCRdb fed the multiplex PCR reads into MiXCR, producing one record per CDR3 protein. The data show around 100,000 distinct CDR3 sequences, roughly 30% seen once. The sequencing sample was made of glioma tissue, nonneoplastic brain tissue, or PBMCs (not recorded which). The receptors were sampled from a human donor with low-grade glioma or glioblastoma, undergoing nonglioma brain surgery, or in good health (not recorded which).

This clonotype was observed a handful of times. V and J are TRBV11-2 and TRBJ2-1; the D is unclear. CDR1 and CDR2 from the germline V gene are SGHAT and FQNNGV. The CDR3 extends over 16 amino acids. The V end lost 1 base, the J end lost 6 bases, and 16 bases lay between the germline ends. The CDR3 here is CASSLGPTPIGNEQFF. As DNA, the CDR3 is TGTGCCAGCAGCTTAGGTCCGACTCCCATAGGCAATGAGCAGTTCTTC.

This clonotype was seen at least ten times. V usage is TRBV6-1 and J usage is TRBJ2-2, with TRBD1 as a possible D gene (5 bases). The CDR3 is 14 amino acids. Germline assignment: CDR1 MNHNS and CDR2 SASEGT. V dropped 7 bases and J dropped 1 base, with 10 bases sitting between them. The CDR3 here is CASILGQNTGELFF. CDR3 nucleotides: TGTGCCAGCATCCTAGGACAGAACACCGGGGAGCTGTTTTTT.

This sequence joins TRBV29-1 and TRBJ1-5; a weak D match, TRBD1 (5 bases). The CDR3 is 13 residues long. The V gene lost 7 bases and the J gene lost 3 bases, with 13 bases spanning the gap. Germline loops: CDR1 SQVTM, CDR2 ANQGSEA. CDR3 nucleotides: TGCAGCGCCGCGGCAGGGACCAATCAGCCCCAGCATTTT. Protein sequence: CSAAAGTNQPQHF.

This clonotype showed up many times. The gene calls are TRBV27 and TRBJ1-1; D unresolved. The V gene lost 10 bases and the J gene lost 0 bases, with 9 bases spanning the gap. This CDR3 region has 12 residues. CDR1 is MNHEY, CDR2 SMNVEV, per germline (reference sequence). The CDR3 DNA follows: TGTGCCACCGGTCAGGTGAACACTGAAGCTTTCTTT. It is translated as CATGQVNTEAFF.

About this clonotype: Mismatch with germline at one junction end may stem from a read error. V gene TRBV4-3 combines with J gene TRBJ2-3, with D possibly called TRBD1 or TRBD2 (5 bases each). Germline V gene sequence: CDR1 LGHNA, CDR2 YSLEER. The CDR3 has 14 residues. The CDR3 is CAGSQPLRGDTQYF. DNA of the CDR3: TGCGCCGGCAGCCAACCTCTGAGGGGAGATACGCAGTATTTT.

The CDR3 coding sequence is TGTGCCAGCAGTTTCAGAAACAGGGCCTCCTACGAGCAGTACTTC. This gives the protein CASSFRNRASYEQYF. J is TRBJ2-7 and V is TRBV28; D may be TRBD1 (6 bases). The CDR3 loop spans 15 amino acids. The germline gives CDR1 MDHEN, CDR2 SYDVKM. V lost 3 bases and J lost 0, with 12 bases in between.

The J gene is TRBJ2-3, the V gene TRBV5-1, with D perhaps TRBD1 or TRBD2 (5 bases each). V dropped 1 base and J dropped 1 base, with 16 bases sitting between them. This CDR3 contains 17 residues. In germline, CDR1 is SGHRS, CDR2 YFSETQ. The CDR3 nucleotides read TGCGCCAGCAGCTTGAGGGGACCCCCCGCGGGCACAGATACGCAGTATTTT. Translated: CASSLRGPPAGTDTQYF.

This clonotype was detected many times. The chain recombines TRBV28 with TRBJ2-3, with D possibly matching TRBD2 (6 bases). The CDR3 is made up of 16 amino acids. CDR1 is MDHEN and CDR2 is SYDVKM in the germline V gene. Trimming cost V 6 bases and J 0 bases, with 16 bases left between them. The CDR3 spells CASSPQAGVSTDTQYF. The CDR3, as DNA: TGTGCCAGCAGCCCACAAGCGGGTGTTAGCACAGATACGCAGTATTTT.

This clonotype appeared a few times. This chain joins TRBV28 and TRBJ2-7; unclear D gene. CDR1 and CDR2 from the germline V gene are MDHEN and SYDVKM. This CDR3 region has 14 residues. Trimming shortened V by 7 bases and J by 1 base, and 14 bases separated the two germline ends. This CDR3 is CASTRIGPSYEQYF. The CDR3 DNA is TGTGCCAGCACCCGGATAGGGCCTTCCTACGAGCAGTACTTC.

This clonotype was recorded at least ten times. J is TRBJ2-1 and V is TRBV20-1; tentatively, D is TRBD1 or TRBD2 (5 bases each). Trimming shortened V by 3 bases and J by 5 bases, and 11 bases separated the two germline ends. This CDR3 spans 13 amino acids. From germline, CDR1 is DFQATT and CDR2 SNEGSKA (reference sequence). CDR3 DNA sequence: TGCAGTGCTAGCCGGGACGGAAACAATGAGCAGTTCTTC. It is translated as CSASRDGNNEQFF.

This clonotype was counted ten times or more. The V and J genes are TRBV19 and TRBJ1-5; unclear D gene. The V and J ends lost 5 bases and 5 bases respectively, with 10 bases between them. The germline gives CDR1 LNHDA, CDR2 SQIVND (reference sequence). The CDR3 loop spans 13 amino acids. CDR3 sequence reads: CASSPFTDQPQHF. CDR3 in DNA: TGTGCCAGTAGTCCCTTCACAGATCAGCCCCAGCATTTT.

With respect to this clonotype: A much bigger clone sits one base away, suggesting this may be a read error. The CDR3 nucleotides read TGTGCCAGCAGCTTAGGGCCGGCAGGCACTTTAAATTCACCCCTCCACTTT. Its translation is CASSLGPAGTLNSPLHF. The chain is built from TRBV7-2 and TRBJ1-6; D gene unclear. Germline loops: CDR1 SGHTA, CDR2 FQGNSA. V was cut by 1 base and J by 7 bases, with 17 bases left in between. The CDR3 runs to 17 residues.

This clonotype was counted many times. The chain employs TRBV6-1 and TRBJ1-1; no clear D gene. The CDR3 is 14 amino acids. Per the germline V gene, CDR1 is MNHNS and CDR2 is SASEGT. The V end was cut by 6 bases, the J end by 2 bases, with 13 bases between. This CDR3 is CASRANQANTEAFF. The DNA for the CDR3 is TGTGCCAGCAGGGCGAACCAGGCTAACACTGAAGCTTTCTTT.

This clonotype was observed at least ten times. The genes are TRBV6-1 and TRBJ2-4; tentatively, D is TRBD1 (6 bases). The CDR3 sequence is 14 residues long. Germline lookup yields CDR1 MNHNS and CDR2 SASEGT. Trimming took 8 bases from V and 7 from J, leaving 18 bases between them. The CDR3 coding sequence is TGTGCCAGCTCATCCAGGGGACAAGGGAACATTCAGTACTTC. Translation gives CASSSRGQGNIQYF.

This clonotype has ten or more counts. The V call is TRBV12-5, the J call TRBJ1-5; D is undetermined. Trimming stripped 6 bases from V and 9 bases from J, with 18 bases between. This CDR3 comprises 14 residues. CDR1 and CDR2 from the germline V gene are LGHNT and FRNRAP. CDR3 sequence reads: CASGLTTGSMPQHF. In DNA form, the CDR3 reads TGTGCTAGTGGACTTACCACGGGGTCCATGCCCCAGCATTTT.

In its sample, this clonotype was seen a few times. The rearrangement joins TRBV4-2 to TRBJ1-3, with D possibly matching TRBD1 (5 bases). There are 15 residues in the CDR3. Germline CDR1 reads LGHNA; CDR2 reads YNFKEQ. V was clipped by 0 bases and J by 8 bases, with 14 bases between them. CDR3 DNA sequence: TGTGCCAGCAGCCAAGATAGAGTGGGGGGGGACACCATATATTTT. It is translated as CASSQDRVGGDTIYF.

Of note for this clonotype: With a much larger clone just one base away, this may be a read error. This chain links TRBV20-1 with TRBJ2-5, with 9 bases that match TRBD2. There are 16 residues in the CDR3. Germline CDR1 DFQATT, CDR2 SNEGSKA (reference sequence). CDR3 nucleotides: TGCAGTGCTAGACCCCTTCTAGCGGGGCAGGAAGAGACCAAGTACTTC. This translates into CSARPLLAGQEETKYF.

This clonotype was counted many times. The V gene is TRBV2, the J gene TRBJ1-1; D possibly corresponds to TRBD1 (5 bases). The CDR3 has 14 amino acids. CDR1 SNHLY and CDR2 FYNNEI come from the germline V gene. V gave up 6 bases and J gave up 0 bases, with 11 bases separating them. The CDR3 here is CASSVGRLNTEAFF. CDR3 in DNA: TGTGCCAGCAGCGTGGGACGGCTGAACACTGAAGCTTTCTTT.

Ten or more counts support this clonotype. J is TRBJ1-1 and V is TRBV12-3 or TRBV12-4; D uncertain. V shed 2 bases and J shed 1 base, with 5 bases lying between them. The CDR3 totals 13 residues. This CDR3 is CASSLIWNTEAFF. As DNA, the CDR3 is TGTGCCAGCAGTTTAATATGGAACACTGAAGCTTTCTTT.

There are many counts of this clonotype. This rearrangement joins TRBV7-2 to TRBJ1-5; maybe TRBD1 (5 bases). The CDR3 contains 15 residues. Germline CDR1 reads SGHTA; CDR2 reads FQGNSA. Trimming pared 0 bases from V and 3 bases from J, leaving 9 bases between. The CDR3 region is CASSLAGGPNQPQHF. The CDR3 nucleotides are TGTGCCAGCAGCTTAGCGGGGGGTCCCAATCAGCCCCAGCATTTT.

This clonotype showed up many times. The CDR3 bases are TGCAGTGCTATAGACAACGGAAACACCATATATTTT. Translating gives CSAIDNGNTIYF. This sequence joins TRBV20-1 and TRBJ1-3; no clear D. This CDR3 has 12 residues. V gave up 4 bases and J gave up 4 bases, with 8 bases separating them. The V gene's germline CDR1 is DFQATT and CDR2 SNEGSKA (reference sequence).

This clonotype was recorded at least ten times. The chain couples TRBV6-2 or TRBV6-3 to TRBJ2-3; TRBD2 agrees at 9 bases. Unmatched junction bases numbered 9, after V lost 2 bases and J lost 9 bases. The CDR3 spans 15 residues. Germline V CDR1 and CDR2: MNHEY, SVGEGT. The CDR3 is CASSYGSIAGATQYF. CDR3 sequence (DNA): TGTGCCAGCAGTTACGGATCTATAGCGGGGGCGACGCAGTATTTT.

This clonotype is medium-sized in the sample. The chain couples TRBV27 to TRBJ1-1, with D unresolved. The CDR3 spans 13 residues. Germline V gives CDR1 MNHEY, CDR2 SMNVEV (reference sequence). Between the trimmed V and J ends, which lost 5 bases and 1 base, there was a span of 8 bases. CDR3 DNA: TGTGCCAGCAGTCTACACAGGAACACTGAAGCTTTCTTT. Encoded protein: CASSLHRNTEAFF.

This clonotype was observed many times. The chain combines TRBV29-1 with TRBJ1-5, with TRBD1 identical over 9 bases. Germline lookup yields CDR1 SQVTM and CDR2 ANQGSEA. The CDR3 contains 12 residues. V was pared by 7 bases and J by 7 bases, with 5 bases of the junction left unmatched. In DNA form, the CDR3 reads TGCAGCGCCACAGGGGGCGGGCAGCCCCAGCATTTT. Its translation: CSATGGGQPQHF. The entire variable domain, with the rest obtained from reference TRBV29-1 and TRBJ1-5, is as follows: SAVISQKPSRDICQRGTSLTIQCQVDSQVTMMFWYRQQPGQSLTLIATANQGSEATYESGFVIDKFPISRPNLTFSTLTVSNMSPEDSSIYLCSATGGGQPQHFGDGTRLSIL.

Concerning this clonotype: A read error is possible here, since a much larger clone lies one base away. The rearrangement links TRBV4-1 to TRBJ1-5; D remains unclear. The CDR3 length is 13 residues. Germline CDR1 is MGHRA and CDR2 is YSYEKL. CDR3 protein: CASSQDLNQPQNF. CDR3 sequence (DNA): TGCGCCAGCAGCCAAGATCTCAATCAGCCCCAGAATTTT.

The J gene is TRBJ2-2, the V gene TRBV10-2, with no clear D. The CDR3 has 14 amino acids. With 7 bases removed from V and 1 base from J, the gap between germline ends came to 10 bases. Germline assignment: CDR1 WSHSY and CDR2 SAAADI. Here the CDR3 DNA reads TGCGCCAGCATCAGTCCCATGAACACCGGGGAGCTGTTTTTT. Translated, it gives CASISPMNTGELFF.

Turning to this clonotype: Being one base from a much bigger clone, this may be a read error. The CDR3 spells CASIRSQPGTDAQYF. Here the CDR3 DNA reads TGTGCCAGCATCAGATCACAGCCAGGCACAGATGCGCAGTATTTT. The V call is TRBV6-6, the J call TRBJ2-3; no clear D gene. Germline CDR1 reads MNHNY; CDR2 reads SVGAGI (reference sequence). This CDR3 has 15 residues.